One sample yielded the 22 T cell receptor beta chains listed below, sequenced in a study of breast tumors, draining lymph nodes, adjacent tissues. TCRdb used MiXCR to reprocess the multiplex PCR reads, holding one entry per CDR3 protein. The data show under 150,000 distinct CDR3 sequences, approximately 20% seen once. Samples came from axillary lymph nodes draining the breast cancer. Input material: axillary lymph node tissue. The receptors derive from a female donor with breast cancer. Some clones in this sample may be carry-over from other donors' samples.

This clonotype was counted ten times or more. This rearrangement joins TRBV3-1 to TRBJ1-2; the match to TRBD1 covers 10 bases. This CDR3 has 14 residues. Germline V gives CDR1 LGHDT, CDR2 YNNKEL (reference sequence). The V gene end was trimmed by 4 bases and the J gene end by 7 bases; junction bases not matched to a gene: 6. CDR3 loop: CASSRRDRGGGYTF. CDR3 sequence (DNA): TGTGCCAGCAGCCGACGGGACAGGGGTGGTGGCTACACCTTC.

This clonotype was picked up many times. The chain has TRBV5-8 and TRBJ2-1, with D perhaps TRBD1 (6 bases). Germline CDR1 and CDR2: SGHTS and YDEGEE. Trimming cost V 3 bases and J 5 bases, with 15 bases left between them. This CDR3 has 15 amino acids. CDR3 coding DNA: TGTGCCAGCAGCTCCGGGCAGGGGACCAACAATGAGCAGTTCTTC. Translated, it gives CASSSGQGTNNEQFF.

This clonotype was found many times. The chain links TRBV19 to TRBJ1-4; no firm D call. This CDR3 comprises 13 residues. Trimming shortened V by 7 bases and J by 0 bases, and 6 bases separated the two germline ends. Germline CDR1 LNHDA, CDR2 SQIVND (reference sequence). CDR3 region: CASIGATNEKLFF. CDR3 coding DNA: TGTGCCAGTATTGGTGCAACTAATGAAAAACTGTTTTTT.

This clonotype showed up many times. The rearrangement links TRBV2 to TRBJ2-3, with D perhaps TRBD2 (6 bases). The CDR3 is 14 amino acids. Germline lookup yields CDR1 SNHLY and CDR2 FYNNEI. With 8 bases removed from V and 2 bases from J, the gap between germline ends came to 14 bases. The CDR3 region has the DNA TGTGCCAGCCTCCCGGACTACTTCACAGATACGCAGTATTTT. This encodes CASLPDYFTDTQYF. Full variable domain (remainder filled in from reference TRBV2 and TRBJ2-3): EPEVTQTPSHQVTQMGQEVILRCVPISNHLYFYWYRQILGQKVEFLVSFYNNEISEKSEIFDDQFSVERPDGSNFTLKIRSTKLEDSAMYFCASLPDYFTDTQYFGPGTRLTVL.

Many counts were recorded for this clonotype. The gene calls are TRBV5-4 and TRBJ2-7, with D perhaps assigned TRBD1 or TRBD2 (7 bases each). Between the trimmed V and J ends, which lost 4 bases and 3 bases, there was a span of 23 bases. CDR1 is SGHNT, CDR2 YYREEE, per germline (reference sequence). CDR3 length: 17 residues. CDR3 in amino acids: CASSQGGARAGGYEQYF. CDR3 DNA: TGTGCCAGCAGCCAAGGGGGGGCCCGGGCAGGGGGCTACGAGCAGTACTTC.

Ten or more counts support this clonotype. The chain uses TRBV6-5 and TRBJ2-7; the match to TRBD2 covers 8 bases. Germline CDR1 MNHEY, CDR2 SVGAGI. J gave up 5 bases and V 6 bases, and 3 bases lay outside the gene matches. This CDR3 has 12 residues. The CDR3 sequence: CASRGLADEQYF. DNA of the CDR3: TGTGCCAGCAGAGGACTAGCCGACGAGCAGTACTTC.

With respect to this clonotype: This could be a read error, since a much larger clone is one nucleotide away. In nucleotides, the CDR3 is TGTGCCAGCAGAGCGGGACAGCCAGCTGGAAACACCATATATTTT. The encoded protein is CASRAGQPAGNTIYF. The V gene is TRBV2, the J gene TRBJ1-3; 7 bases are a match to TRBD1. The CDR3 has 15 amino acids. J was trimmed by 2 bases and V by 6 bases; bases with no gene match: 7. Germline V CDR1 and CDR2: SNHLY, FYNNEI.

V is TRBV28 and J is TRBJ2-3, with TRBD2 matching 10 bases. CDR3 length equals 15 residues. Germline V gene lookup returns CDR1 MDHEN and CDR2 SYDVKM. Germline trimming cut 4 bases from V and 3 bases from J; bases unmatched to any gene: 4. CDR3 sequence (DNA): TGTGCCAGCAGTTCTAGCGGGAGAGCGACAGATACGCAGTATTTT. Residues: CASSSSGRATDTQYF.

V is TRBV7-2 and J is TRBJ1-1; 7 bases match TRBD1. The CDR3 has 14 residues. Per germline, CDR1 SGHTA and CDR2 FQGNSA. The V and J ends lost 6 bases and 9 bases, in that order; junction bases with no gene match: 13. CDR3 coding DNA: TGTGCCAGCAGTAGGGATTTGGGGACAGAGAAAGCTTTCTTT. It yields the protein CASSRDLGTEKAFF. Filled out from reference TRBV7-2 and TRBJ1-1, the complete variable domain reads GAGVSQSPSNKVTEKGKDVELRCDPISGHTALYWYRQSLGQGLEFLIYFQGNSAPDKSGLPSDRFSAERTGGSVSTLTIQRTQQEDSAVYLCASSRDLGTEKAFFGQGTRLTVV.

This clonotype was detected many times. V usage is TRBV5-8 and J usage is TRBJ1-2; 7 nucleotides align to TRBD1. Germline CDR1 reads SGHTS; CDR2 reads YDEGEE. Trimming removed 4 bases from V and 2 bases from J; junction bases left unmatched: 11. The length of the CDR3 is 16 residues. The CDR3 nucleotides are TGTGCCAGCAGCGTGCCATCGACAGGGAGGAACTATGGCTACACCTTC. It specifies CASSVPSTGRNYGYTF.

A remark on this clonotype: At one boundary the junction diverges from the germline segment, which might be a read error. The V call is TRBV6-1, the J call TRBJ2-1; 9 bases fit TRBD1. In germline, CDR1 is MNHNS, CDR2 SASEGT. The CDR3 contains 16 residues. The CDR3 nucleotides are TGTGCCAGCAGTTCCCGGGACAGGGAGTTTTACAATGGGCAGTTCTTC. Protein product: CASSSRDREFYNGQFF.

A note on this clonotype: Since a much larger clone is just one base distant, this may be a read error. CDR3 residues: CASSPRPPGRSNEPYF. CDR3 DNA sequence: TGTGCCAGCTCACCCCGGCCCCCCGGGAGGTCTAACGAGCCGTACTTC. V gene TRBV18 combines with J gene TRBJ2-7, with 7 bases identical to TRBD2. Germline V lookup: CDR1 KGHSH, CDR2 LQKENI. This CDR3 has 16 residues.

This clonotype was detected many times. The genes are TRBV3-1 and TRBJ2-7, with D uncertain. This CDR3 is 12 amino acids long. Germline V gives CDR1 LGHDT, CDR2 YNNKEL (reference sequence). The germline V and J ends were trimmed by 3 bases and 6 bases, with 9 bases remaining between them. The CDR3 sequence: CASSQAQTEQYF. CDR3 nucleotides: TGTGCCAGCAGCCAGGCGCAGACCGAGCAGTACTTC.

Concerning this clonotype itself: A much larger clone sits a single nucleotide away, making a read error possible. The chain links TRBV3-1 to TRBJ1-3; no reliable D call. This CDR3 comprises 12 residues. Germline lookup yields CDR1 LGHDT and CDR2 YNNKEL (reference sequence). CDR3 nucleotides: TGTGCCAGCAGCTGGGATGGAGACACCATATATTTT. Its protein is CASSWDGDTIYF.

CDR3 DNA sequence: TGTGCCAGCAGGCATGCCAAGGGATCTTACACCGGGGAGCTGTTTTTT. Translated, it gives CASRHAKGSYTGELFF. J is TRBJ2-2 and V is TRBV27, with D unresolved. Germline V gene sequence: CDR1 MNHEY, CDR2 SMNVEV (reference sequence). The CDR3 runs 16 residues. V dropped 6 bases and J dropped 3 bases, with 17 bases sitting between them.

This clonotype was counted many times. The rearrangement joins TRBV6-5 to TRBJ2-5; no definite D call. V lost 2 bases and J 7 bases, leaving 11 bases between the germline ends. The germline V gene encodes CDR1 MNHEY and CDR2 SVGAGI. CDR3 length equals 13 residues. The CDR3: CASSYASLGTQYF. CDR3 nucleotides: TGTGCCAGCAGTTACGCCAGCTTGGGGACCCAGTACTTC.

As for this clonotype: This may be a read error: a much more frequent sequence differs by one nucleotide. V usage is TRBV5-1 and J usage is TRBJ1-3; D may be TRBD1 (5 bases). CDR3 length: 16 residues. In germline, CDR1 is SGHRS, CDR2 YFSETQ. The CDR3 DNA follows: TGCGCCAGCAGCCGGGGTGCAGGGAGCTCCGGAAGCACCATATATTTT. Its translation: CASSRGAGSSGSTIYF.

This clonotype was detected ten times or more. This chain connects TRBV19 to TRBJ2-1, with 7 positions matching TRBD1. CDR1 is LNHDA, CDR2 SQIVND, per germline (reference sequence). This CDR3 region has 14 residues. Losses at the gene ends were 7 bases for V and 5 bases for J; bases not matched to a gene: 8. CDR3 residues: CASTDRVRNNEQFF. DNA for the CDR3: TGTGCCAGTACTGACAGGGTCCGTAACAATGAGCAGTTCTTC.

As for this clonotype: A much bigger clone sits one base away, suggesting this may be a read error. The CDR3 region has the DNA TGTGCCAGCAGCTCCGGGACAGGGGAACAAGAGACCCAGTGCTTC. It is translated as CASSSGTGEQETQCF. The V gene is TRBV7-6, the J gene TRBJ2-5, with 10 bases that match TRBD1. Germline V gene data show CDR1 as SGHVS and CDR2 as FNYEAQ. This CDR3 region has 15 residues.

Of note for this clonotype: No conserved phenylalanine or tryptophan is present at the end of the CDR3, so a read error is the likely explanation. The rearrangement joins TRBV5-8 to TRBJ1-6; D remains ambiguous. The V end was cut by 2 bases, the J end by 5 bases, with 2 bases between. The CDR3 is 12 residues long. Germline V CDR1 and CDR2: SGHTS, YDEGEE. The CDR3 sequence: CASSLHNSPLHP. The CDR3 DNA reads TGTGCCAGCAGCTTACATAATTCACCCCTCCACCCT.

Comments on this clonotype: One base away lies a much larger clone, so this may be a sequencing read error. J is TRBJ2-2 and V is TRBV5-8; maybe TRBD2 (5 bases). CDR1 and CDR2 (germline): SGHTS, YDEGEE. The CDR3 has 12 residues. The CDR3 DNA sequence: TGTGCCAGCAGCCAAAACACCGGGGAGCTGTGTTTT. Residues: CASSQNTGELCF.

This clonotype came up many times. The chain links TRBV6-5 to TRBJ1-2; 7 bases align to TRBD1. CDR1 MNHEY and CDR2 SVGAGI come from the germline V gene. The CDR3 totals 13 residues. The ends lost 6 bases at V and 8 bases at J; junction bases unmatched: 9. CDR3 in amino acids: CASRDPGQLGYTF. The CDR3 DNA follows: TGTGCCAGCAGAGACCCGGGACAGTTAGGCTACACCTTC.